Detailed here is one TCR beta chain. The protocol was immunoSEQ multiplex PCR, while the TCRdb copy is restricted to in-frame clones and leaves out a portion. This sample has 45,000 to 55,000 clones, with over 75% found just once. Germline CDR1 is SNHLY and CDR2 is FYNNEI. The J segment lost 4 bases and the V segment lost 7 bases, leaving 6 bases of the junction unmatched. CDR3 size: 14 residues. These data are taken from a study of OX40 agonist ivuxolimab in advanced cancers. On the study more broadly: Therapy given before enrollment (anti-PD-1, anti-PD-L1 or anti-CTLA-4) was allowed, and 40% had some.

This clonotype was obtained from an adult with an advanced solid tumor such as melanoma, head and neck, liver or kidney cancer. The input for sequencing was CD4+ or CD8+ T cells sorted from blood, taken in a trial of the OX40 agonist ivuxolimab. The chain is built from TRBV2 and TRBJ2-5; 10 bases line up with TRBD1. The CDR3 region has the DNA TGTGCCAGCACCCGCGACAGGGGGCGAGAGACCCAGTACTTC. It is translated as CASTRDRGRETQYF.